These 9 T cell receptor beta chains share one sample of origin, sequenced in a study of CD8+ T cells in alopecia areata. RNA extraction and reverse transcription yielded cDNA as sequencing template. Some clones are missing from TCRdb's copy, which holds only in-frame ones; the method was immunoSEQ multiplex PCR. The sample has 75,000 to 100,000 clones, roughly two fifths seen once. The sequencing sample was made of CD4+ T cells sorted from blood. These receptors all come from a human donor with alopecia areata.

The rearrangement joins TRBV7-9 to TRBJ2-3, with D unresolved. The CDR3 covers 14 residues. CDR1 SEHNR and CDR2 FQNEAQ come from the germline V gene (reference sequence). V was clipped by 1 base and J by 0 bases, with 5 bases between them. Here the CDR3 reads CASSLVGSTDTQYF. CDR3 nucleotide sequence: TGTGCCAGCAGCTTAGTCGGCAGCACAGATACGCAGTATTTT.

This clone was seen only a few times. CDR3 DNA sequence: TGTGCCTGGGCGAAACTGGACGTAACCGGGGAGCTGTTTTTT. It is translated as CAWAKLDVTGELFF. The chain recombines TRBV30 with TRBJ2-2; D gene unclear. Germline V gives CDR1 GTSNPN, CDR2 SVGIG (reference sequence). CDR3 length equals 14 residues. The V and J ends lost 5 bases and 5 bases respectively, with 15 bases between them.

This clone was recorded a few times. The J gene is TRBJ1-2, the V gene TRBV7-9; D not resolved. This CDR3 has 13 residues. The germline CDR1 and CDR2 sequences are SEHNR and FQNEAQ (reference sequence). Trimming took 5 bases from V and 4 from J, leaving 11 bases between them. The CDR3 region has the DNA TGTGCCAGCAGCCCCCCGGGGAGCTATGGCTACACCTTC. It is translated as CASSPPGSYGYTF. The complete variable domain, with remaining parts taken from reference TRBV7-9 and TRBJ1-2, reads DTGVSQNPRHKITKRGQNVTFRCDPISEHNRLYWYRQTLGQGPEFLTYFQNEAQLEKSRLLSDRFSAERPKGSFSTLEIQRTEQGDSAMYLCASSPPGSYGYTFGSGTRLTVV.

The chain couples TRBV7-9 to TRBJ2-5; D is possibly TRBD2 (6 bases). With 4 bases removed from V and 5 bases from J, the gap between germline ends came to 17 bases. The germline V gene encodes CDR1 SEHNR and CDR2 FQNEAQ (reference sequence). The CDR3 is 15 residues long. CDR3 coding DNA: TGTGCCAGCAGCTCGAGAACGGGGGAAGCCGAGACCCAGTACTTC. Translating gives CASSSRTGEAETQYF.

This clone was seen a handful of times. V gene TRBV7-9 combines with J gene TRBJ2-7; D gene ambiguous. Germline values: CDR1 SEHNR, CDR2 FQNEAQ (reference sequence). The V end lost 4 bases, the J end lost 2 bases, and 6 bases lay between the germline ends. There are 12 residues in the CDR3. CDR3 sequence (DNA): TGTGCCAGCAGCTCCATGACCTACGAGCAGTACTTC. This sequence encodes CASSSMTYEQYF.

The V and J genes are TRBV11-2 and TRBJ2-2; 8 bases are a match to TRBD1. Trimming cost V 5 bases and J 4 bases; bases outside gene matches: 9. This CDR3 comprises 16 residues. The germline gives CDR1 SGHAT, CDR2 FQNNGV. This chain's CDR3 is CASSVPQGEATGELFF. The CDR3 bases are TGTGCCAGCAGCGTGCCACAGGGGGAGGCCACCGGGGAGCTGTTTTTT.

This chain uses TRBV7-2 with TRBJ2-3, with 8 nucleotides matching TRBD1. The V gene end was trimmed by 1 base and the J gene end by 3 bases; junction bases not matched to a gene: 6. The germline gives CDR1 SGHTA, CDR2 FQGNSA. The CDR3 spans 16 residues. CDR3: CASSLVPGGLTDTQYF. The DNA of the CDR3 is TGTGCCAGCAGCTTAGTCCCAGGGGGCCTTACAGATACGCAGTATTTT.

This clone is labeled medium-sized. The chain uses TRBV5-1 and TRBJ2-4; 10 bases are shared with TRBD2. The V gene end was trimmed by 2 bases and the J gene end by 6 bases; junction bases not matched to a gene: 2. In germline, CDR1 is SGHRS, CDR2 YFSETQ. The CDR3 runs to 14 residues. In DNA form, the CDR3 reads TGCGCCAGCAGCTTACTAGCGGGATCAAACATTCAGTACTTC. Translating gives CASSLLAGSNIQYF.

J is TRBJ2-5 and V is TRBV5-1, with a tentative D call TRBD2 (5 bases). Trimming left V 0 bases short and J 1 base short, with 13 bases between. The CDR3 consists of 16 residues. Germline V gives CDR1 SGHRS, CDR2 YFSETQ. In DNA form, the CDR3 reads TGCGCCAGCAGCTTGGGAGGGCCCTGGGGCCAAGAGACCCAGTACTTC. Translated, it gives CASSLGGPWGQETQYF.